This T cell receptor (beta chain) emerged from a study of metastatic and nonmetastatic thyroid tumors. Study-wide context: Malignant thyroid and benign thyroid patients provided blood and tumor or nodule tissue whose repertoires were compared.

In the study's own analysis: Clinicopathological groups differed in CDR3, with these differences serving to build a distant-metastasis classifier for papillary thyroid cancer. Through MiXCR, TCRdb re-clonotyped the PCR reads. The authors' filters were not applied to this entry. In the table there are fewer than 6,500 clones, about 32% of which are singletons. No patient received treatment before thyroid surgery. The V end was cut by 6 bases, the J end by 7 bases, with 10 bases between. The CDR3 covers 12 residues. The sample taken for sequencing was adjacent normal tissue. The clonotype was recovered from a female donor with papillary thyroid cancer or a benign thyroid nodule (not recorded which). Some clones in this sample may be carry-over from other donors' samples. The chain has TRBV12-3 or TRBV12-4 and TRBJ2-1; D possibly matches TRBD1 or TRBD2 (6 bases each). CDR3 region: CASSRGGNEQFF. Written as DNA, the CDR3 is TGTGCCAGCAGCCGAGGGGGGAATGAGCAGTTCTTC.